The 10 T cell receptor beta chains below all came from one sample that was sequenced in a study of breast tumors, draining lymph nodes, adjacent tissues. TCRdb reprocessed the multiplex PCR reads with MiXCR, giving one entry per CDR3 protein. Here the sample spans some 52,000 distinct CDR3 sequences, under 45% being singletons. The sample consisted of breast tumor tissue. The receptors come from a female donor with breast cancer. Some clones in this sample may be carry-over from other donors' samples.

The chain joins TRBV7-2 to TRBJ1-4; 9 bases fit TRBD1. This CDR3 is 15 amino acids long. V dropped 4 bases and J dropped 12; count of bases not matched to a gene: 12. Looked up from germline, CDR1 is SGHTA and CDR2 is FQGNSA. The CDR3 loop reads CASSSPGQGQGELFF. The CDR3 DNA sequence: TGTGCCAGCAGCTCTCCGGGACAGGGACAAGGGGAACTGTTTTTT.

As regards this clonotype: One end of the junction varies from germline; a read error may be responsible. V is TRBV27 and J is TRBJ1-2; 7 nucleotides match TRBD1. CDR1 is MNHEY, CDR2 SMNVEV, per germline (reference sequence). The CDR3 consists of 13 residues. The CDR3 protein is CASSCTGDYGYTF. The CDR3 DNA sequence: TGCGCCAGCAGTTGCACAGGGGACTACGGCTACACCTTC.

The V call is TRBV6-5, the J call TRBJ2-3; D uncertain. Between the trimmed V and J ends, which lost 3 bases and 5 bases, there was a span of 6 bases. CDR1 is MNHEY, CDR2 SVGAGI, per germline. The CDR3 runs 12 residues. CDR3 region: CASSYSGDTQYF. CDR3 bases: TGTGCCAGCAGTTATAGTGGAGATACGCAGTATTTT.

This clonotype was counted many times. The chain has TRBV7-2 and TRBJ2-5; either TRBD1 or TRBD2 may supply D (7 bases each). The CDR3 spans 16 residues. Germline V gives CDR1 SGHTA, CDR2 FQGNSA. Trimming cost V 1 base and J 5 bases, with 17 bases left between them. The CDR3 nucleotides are TGTGCCAGCAGCTTAGTGGGAGGGGGCGGTCGGGAGACCCAGTACTTC. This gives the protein CASSLVGGGGRETQYF. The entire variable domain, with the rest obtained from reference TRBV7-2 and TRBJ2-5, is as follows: GAGVSQSPSNKVTEKGKDVELRCDPISGHTALYWYRQSLGQGLEFLIYFQGNSAPDKSGLPSDRFSAERTGGSVSTLTIQRTQQEDSAVYLCASSLVGGGGRETQYFGPGTRLLVL.

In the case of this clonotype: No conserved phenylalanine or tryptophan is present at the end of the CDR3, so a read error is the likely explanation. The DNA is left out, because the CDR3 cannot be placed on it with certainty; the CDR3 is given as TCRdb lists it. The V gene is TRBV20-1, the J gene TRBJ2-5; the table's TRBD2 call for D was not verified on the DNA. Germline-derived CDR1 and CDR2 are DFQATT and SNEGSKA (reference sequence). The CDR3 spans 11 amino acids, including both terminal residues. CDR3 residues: CSASSGETQSL.

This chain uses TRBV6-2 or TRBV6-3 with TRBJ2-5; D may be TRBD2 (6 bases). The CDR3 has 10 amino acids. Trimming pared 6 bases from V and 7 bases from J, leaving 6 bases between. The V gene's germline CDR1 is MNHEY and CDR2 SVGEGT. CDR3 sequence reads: CASREGTQYF. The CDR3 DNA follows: TGTGCCAGCAGGGAGGGGACCCAGTACTTC.

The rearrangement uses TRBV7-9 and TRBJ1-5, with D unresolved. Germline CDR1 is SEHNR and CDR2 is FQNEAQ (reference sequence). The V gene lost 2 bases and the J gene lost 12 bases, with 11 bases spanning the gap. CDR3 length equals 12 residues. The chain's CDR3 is CASSLSYSSQHF. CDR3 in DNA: TGTGCCAGCAGCTTATCTTATTCGAGCCAGCATTTT. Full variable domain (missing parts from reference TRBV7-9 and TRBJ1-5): DTGVSQNPRHKITKRGQNVTFRCDPISEHNRLYWYRQTLGQGPEFLTYFQNEAQLEKSRLLSDRFSAERPKGSFSTLEIQRTEQGDSAMYLCASSLSYSSQHFGDGTRLSIL.

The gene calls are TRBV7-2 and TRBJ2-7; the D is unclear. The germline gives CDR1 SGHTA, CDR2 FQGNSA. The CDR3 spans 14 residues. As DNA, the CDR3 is TGTGCTAGCCTCCCCCAGGCTGGTACCTACGAGCAGTACTTC. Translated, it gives CASLPQAGTYEQYF.

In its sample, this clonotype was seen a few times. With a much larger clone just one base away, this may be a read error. The CDR3 reads CANNPPLGGHRELFF. DNA of the CDR3: TGTGCCAACAACCCCCCCTTGGGAGGCCACCGGGAGCTGTTTTTT. The chain employs TRBV11-2 and TRBJ2-2; a weak D match, TRBD2 (6 bases). CDR3 length: 15 residues. Germline V gene lookup returns CDR1 SGHAT and CDR2 FQNNGV. The V and J ends lost 10 bases and 9 bases respectively, with 24 bases between them.

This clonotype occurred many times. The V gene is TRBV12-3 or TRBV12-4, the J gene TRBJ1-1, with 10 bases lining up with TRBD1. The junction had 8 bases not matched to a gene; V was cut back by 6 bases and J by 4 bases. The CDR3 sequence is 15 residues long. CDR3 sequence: CASSLDRGLGTEAFF. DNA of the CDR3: TGTGCCAGCAGCCTCGACAGGGGGCTTGGCACTGAAGCTTTCTTT.